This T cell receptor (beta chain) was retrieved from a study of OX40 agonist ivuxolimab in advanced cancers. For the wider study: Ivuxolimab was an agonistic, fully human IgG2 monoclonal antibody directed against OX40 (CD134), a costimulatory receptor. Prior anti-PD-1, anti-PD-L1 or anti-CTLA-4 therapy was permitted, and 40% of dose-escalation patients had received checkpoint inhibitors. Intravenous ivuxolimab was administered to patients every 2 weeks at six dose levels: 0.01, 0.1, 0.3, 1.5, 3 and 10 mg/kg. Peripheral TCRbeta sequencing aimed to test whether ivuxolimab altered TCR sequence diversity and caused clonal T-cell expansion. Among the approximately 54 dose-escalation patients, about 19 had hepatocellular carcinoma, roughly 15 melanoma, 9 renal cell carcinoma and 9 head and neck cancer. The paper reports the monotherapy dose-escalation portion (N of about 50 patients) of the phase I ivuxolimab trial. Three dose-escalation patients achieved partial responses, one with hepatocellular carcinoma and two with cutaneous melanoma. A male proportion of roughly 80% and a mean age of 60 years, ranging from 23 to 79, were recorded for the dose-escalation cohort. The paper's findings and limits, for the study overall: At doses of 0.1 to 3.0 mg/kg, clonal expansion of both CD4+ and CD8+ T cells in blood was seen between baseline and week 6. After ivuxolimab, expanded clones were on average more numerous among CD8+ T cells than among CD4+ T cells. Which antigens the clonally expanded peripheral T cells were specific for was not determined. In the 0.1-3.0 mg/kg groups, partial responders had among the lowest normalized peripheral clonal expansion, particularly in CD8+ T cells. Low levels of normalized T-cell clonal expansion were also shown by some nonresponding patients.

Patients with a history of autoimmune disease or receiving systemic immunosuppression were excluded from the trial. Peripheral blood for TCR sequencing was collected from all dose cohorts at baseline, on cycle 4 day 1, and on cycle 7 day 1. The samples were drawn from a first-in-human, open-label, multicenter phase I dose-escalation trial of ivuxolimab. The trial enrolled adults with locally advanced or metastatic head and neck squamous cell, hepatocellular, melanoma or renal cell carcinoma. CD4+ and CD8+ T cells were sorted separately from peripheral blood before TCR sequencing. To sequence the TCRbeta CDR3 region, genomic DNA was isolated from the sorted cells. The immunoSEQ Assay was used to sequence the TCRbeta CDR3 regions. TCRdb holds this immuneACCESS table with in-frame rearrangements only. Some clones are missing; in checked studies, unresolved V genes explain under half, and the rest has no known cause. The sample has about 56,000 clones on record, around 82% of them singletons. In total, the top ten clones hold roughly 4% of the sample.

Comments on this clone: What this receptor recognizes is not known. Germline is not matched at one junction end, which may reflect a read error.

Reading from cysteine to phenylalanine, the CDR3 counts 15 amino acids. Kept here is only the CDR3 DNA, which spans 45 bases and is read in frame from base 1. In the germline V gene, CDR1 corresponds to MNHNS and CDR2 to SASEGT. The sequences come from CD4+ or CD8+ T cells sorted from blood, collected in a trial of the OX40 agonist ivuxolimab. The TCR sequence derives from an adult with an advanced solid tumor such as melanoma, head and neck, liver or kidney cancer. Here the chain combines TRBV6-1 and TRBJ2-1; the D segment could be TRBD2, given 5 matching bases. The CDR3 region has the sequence CASREAVSSYNEQFF. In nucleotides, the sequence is TGTGCCAGCAGGGAAGCGGTGAGCTCCTACAATGAGCAGTTCTTC.